This T cell receptor (beta chain) was captured in a study of OX40 agonist ivuxolimab in advanced cancers. V trimming: 10 bases; J trimming: 1 base; junction bases outside the gene matches: 7. In germline, CDR1 is LNHDA, CDR2 SQIVND (reference sequence). The CDR3 extends over 14 amino acids. Blood was sampled at baseline, cycle 4 day 1, and cycle 7 day 1. Findings and caveats of the study: Some nonresponders also had low normalized T-cell clonal expansion.

Sequencing used immunoSEQ multiplex PCR; TCRdb keeps in-frame clones, though not all of them. Among about 79,000 clones listed, roughly 87% were seen once. Concerning this clone: The antigen is not known.

Sequenced here: CD4+ or CD8+ T cells sorted from blood, sampled in a trial of the OX40 agonist ivuxolimab. The sequence was obtained from an adult with an advanced solid tumor such as melanoma, head and neck, liver or kidney cancer. This sequence joins TRBV19 and TRBJ2-5; 9 bases align to TRBD1. Written as DNA, the CDR3 is TGTGCCACTCGGACAGGGGCTTTCCAAGAGACCCAGTACTTC. It codes for CATRTGAFQETQYF.